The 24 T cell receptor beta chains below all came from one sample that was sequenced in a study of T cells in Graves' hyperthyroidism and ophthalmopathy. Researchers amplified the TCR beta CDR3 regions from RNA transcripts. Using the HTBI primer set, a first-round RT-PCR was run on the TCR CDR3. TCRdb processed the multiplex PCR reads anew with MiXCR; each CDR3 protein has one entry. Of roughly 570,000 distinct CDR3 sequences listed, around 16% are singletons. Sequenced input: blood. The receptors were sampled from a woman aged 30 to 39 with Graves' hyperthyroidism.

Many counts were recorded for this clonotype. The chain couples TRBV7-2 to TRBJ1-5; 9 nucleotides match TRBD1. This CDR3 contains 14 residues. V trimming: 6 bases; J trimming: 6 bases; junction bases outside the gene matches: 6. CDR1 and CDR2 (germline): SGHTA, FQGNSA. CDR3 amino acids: CASSFRQGGQPQHF. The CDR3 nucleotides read TGTGCCAGCAGTTTCCGACAGGGGGGTCAGCCCCAGCATTTT.

CDR3 sequence: CASRPGQSFYEQYF. The CDR3 DNA is TGTGCCAGCAGACCGGGACAGAGCTTCTACGAGCAGTACTTC. The chain uses TRBV6-1 and TRBJ2-7; 7 positions match TRBD1. The junction had 8 bases not matched to a gene; V was cut back by 6 bases and J by 3 bases. The germline V gene encodes CDR1 MNHNS and CDR2 SASEGT. There are 14 residues in the CDR3.

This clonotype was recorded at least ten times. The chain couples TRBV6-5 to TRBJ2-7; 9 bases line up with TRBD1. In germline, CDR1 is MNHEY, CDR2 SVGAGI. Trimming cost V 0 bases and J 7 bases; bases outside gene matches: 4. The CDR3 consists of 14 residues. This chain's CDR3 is CASSYSGTGWEQYF. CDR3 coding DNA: TGTGCCAGCAGTTACTCCGGGACAGGGTGGGAGCAGTACTTC.

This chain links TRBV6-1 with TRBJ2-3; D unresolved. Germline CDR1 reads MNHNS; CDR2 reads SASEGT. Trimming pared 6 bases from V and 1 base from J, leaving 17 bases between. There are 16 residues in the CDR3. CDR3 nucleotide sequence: TGTGCCAGCAGGGACCAGGCCAATTGGGGCACAGATACGCAGTATTTT. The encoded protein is CASRDQANWGTDTQYF.

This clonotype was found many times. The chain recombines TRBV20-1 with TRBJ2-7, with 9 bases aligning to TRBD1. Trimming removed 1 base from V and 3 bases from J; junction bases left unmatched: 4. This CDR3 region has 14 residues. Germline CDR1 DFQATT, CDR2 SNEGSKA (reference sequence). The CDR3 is CSARVGQGNYEQYF. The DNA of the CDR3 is TGCAGTGCTAGAGTTGGACAGGGGAACTACGAGCAGTACTTC.

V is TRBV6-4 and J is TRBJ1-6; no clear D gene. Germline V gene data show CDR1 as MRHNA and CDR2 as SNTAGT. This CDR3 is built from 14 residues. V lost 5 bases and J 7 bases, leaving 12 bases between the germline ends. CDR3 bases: TGTGCCAGCAGTCAAGGGTACAGAAATTCACCCCTCCACTTT. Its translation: CASSQGYRNSPLHF.

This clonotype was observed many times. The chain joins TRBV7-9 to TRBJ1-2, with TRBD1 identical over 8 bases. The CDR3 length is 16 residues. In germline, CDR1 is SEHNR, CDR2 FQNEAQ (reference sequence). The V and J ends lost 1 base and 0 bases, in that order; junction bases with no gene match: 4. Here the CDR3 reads CASSLVGQGSNYGYTF. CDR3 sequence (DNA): TGTGCCAGCAGCTTAGTCGGACAGGGCTCTAACTATGGCTACACCTTC.

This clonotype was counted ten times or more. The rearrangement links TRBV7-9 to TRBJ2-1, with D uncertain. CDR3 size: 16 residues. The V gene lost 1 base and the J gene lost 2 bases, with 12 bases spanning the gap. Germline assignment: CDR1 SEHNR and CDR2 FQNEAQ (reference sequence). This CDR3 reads CASSLVDTGPYNEQFF. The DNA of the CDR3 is TGTGCCAGCAGCTTAGTTGATACGGGTCCCTACAATGAGCAGTTCTTC.

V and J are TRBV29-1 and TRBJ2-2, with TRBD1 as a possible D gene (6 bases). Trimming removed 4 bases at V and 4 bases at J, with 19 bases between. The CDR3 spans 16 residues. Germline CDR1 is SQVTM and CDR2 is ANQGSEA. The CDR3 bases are TGCAGCGTTGCTGGGGGCGGAACTCTCGCCACCGGGGAGCTGTTTTTT. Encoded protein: CSVAGGGTLATGELFF.

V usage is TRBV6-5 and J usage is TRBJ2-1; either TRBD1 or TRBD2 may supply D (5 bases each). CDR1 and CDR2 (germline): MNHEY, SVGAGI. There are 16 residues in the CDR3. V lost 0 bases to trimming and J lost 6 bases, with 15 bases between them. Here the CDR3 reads CASSYSKGTPINEQFF. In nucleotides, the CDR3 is TGTGCCAGCAGTTACTCGAAGGGGACCCCTATCAATGAGCAGTTCTTC.

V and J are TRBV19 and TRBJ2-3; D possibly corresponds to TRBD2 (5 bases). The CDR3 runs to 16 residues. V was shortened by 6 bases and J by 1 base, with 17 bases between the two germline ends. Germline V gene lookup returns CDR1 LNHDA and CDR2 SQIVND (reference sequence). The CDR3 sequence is CASSPSSRLGTDTQYF. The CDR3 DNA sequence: TGTGCCAGTAGCCCCTCTAGCAGATTGGGCACAGATACGCAGTATTTT.

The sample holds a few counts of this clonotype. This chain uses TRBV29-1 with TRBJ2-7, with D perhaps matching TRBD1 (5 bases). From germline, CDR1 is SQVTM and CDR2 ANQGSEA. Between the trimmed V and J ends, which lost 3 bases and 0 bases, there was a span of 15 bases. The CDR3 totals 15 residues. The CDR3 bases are TGCAGCGTTGAGATTGGGGCCAGCAGCTCCTACGAGCAGTACTTC. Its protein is CSVEIGASSSYEQYF.

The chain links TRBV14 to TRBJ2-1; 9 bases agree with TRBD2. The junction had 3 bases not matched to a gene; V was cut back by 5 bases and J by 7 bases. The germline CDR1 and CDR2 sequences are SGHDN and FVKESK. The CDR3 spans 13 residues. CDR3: CASSAGLANEQFF. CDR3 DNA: TGTGCCAGCAGCGCCGGACTAGCGAATGAGCAGTTCTTC.

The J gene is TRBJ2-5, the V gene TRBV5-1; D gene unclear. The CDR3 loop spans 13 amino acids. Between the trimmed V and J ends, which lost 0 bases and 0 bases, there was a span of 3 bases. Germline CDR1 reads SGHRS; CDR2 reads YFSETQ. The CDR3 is CASSLENQETQYF. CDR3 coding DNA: TGCGCCAGCAGCTTGGAAAACCAAGAGACCCAGTACTTC. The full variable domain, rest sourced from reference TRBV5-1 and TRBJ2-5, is KAGVTQTPRYLIKTRGQQVTLSCSPISGHRSVSWYQQTPGQGLQFLFEYFSETQRNKGNFPGRFSGRQFSNSRSEMNVSTLELGDSALYLCASSLENQETQYFGPGTRLLVL.

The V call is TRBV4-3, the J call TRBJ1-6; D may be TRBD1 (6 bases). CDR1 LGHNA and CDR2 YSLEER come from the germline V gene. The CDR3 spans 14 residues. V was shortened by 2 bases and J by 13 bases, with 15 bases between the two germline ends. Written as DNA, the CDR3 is TGCGCCAGCAGCCAAAACAGGGCCGACCGGCCCCTCCACTTT. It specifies CASSQNRADRPLHF.

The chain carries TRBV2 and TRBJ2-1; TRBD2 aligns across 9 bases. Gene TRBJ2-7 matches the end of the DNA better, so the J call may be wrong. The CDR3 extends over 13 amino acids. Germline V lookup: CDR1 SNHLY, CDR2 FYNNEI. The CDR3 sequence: CASSRASGNEQYF. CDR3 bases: TGTGCCAGCAGCCGGGCTAGCGGGAATGAGCAGTACTTC.

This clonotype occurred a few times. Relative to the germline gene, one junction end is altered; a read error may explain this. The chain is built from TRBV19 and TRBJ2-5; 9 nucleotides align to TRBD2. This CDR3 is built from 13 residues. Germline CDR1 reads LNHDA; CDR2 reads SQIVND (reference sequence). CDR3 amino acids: CASSIAGEETQYF. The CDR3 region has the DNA TGTGCCAGTAGCATAGCGGGAGAAGAGACCCAGTACTTC.

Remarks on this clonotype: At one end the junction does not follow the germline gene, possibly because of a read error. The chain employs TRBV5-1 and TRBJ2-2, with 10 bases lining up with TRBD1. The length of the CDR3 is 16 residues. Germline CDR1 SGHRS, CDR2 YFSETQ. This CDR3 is CASSLFGTGDGGELYF. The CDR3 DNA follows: TGCGCCAGCAGCTTGTTCGGGACAGGGGATGGCGGGGAGCTGTACTTC.

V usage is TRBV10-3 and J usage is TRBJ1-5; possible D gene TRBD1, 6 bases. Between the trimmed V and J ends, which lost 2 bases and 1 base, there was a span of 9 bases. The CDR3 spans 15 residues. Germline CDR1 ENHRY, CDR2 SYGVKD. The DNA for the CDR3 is TGTGCCATCAGTGAGACAGGGACAAGCAATCAGCCCCAGCATTTT. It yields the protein CAISETGTSNQPQHF.

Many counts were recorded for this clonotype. The CDR3 DNA follows: TGTGCCAGCAGCCCAGGGAGTACCCCCTACAATGAGCAGTTCTTC. Translation: CASSPGSTPYNEQFF. V gene TRBV3-1 combines with J gene TRBJ2-1; D might be TRBD1 or TRBD2, each matching 5 bases. This CDR3 region has 15 residues. Trimming removed 4 bases at V and 2 bases at J, with 12 bases between. The V gene's germline CDR1 is LGHDT and CDR2 YNNKEL (reference sequence).

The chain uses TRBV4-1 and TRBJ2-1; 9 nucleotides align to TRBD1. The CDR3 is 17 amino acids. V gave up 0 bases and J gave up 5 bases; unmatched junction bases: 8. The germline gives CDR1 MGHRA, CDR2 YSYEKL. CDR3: CASSQDPKGTGNNEQFF. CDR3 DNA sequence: TGCGCCAGCAGCCAAGACCCGAAGGGGACAGGGAACAATGAGCAGTTCTTC.

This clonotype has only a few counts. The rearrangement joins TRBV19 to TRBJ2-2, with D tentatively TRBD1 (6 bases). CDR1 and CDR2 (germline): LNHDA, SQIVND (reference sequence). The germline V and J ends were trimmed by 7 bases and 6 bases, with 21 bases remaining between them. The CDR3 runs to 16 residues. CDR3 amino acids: CASKNRELFSPGELFF. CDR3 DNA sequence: TGTGCCAGTAAAAACAGGGAATTGTTCTCGCCCGGGGAGCTGTTTTTT.

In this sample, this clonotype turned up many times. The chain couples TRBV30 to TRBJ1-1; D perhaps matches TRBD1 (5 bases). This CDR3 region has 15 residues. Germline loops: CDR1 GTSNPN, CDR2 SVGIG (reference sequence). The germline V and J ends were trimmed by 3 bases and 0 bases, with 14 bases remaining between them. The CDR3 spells CAWRLRGALNTEAFF. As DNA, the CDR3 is TGTGCCTGGAGACTCCGGGGCGCTCTGAACACTGAAGCTTTCTTT.

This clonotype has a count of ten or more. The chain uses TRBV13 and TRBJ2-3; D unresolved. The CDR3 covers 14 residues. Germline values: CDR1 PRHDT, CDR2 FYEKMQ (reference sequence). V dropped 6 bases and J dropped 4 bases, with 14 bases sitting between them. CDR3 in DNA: TGTGCCAGCAGGTCTGGCTTGTCCCCAGATACGCAGTATTTT. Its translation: CASRSGLSPDTQYF. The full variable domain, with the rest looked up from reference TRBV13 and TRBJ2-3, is AAGVIQSPRHLIKEKRETATLKCYPIPRHDTVYWYQQGPGQDPQFLISFYEKMQSDKGSIPDRFSAQQFSDYHSELNMSSLELGDSALYFCASRSGLSPDTQYFGPGTRLTVL.